A single sample is the source of the 14 T cell receptor beta chains below, sequenced in a study of OX40 agonist ivuxolimab in advanced cancers. Repertoires were generated with immunoSEQ multiplex PCR, while TCRdb's copy carries only in-frame clones and drops some. The table records approximately 76,000 clones, roughly 85% of them present only once. The specimen comprised CD4+ or CD8+ T cells sorted from blood, sampled in a trial of the OX40 agonist ivuxolimab. The origin of the receptors is an adult with an advanced solid tumor such as melanoma, head and neck, liver or kidney cancer.

A few counts support this clone. This chain uses TRBV7-3 with TRBJ2-3; TRBD2 matches at 9 bases. The CDR3 is made up of 15 amino acids. V trimming: 4 bases; J trimming: 1 base; junction bases outside the gene matches: 3. Germline lookup yields CDR1 SGHTA and CDR2 FQGTGA. The CDR3 spells CASSSSSGGTDTQYF. CDR3 sequence (DNA): TGTGCCAGCAGCTCGTCTAGCGGGGGCACAGATACGCAGTATTTT.

Only one count was recorded for this clone. In nucleotides, the CDR3 is TGTGCCAGCTATCTGGGACTAGCGGGATACAATGAGCAGTTCTTC. Protein: CASYLGLAGYNEQFF. This chain joins TRBV2 and TRBJ2-1; the match to TRBD2 covers 13 bases. The CDR3 consists of 15 residues. Germline values: CDR1 SNHLY, CDR2 FYNNEI. Unmatched junction bases numbered 5, after V lost 8 bases and J lost 4 bases.

The rearrangement joins TRBV27 to TRBJ1-3; D not certain. V shed 5 bases and J shed 0 bases, with 5 bases lying between them. Germline CDR1 MNHEY, CDR2 SMNVEV (reference sequence). The CDR3 consists of 13 residues. The CDR3 loop reads CASSGVSGNTIYF. CDR3 sequence (DNA): TGTGCCAGCAGTGGTGTCTCTGGAAACACCATATATTTT.

A few counts support this clone. V gene TRBV6-1 combines with J gene TRBJ1-5; no reliable D call. There are 14 residues in the CDR3. With 7 bases removed from V and 7 bases from J, the gap between germline ends came to 17 bases. Germline V gene lookup returns CDR1 MNHNS and CDR2 SASEGT. Here the CDR3 DNA reads TGTGCCAGCAAGGACGCAGCCGAGGGCCAGCCCCAGCATTTT. Translation: CASKDAAEGQPQHF.

The chain couples TRBV10-3 to TRBJ2-6; 7 bases are shared with TRBD1. Unmatched junction bases numbered 7, after V lost 5 bases and J lost 0 bases. This CDR3 spans 17 amino acids. The germline V gene encodes CDR1 ENHRY and CDR2 SYGVKD. The CDR3 DNA follows: TGTGCCATCAGTTCGGGACAGCTGAACTCTGGGGCCAACGTCCTGACTTTC. Translating it yields CAISSGQLNSGANVLTF.

In this sample, this clone turned up once. V usage is TRBV11-2 and J usage is TRBJ1-2, with a tentative D call TRBD1 (6 bases). The CDR3 has 15 residues. Germline values: CDR1 SGHAT, CDR2 FQNNGV. V lost 1 base and J lost 2, with 11 bases in between. CDR3 bases: TGTGCCAGCAGCTTAGTATTCAGGGGCAACTATGGCTACACCTTC. The encoded protein is CASSLVFRGNYGYTF.

This chain links TRBV19 with TRBJ1-4; D is undetermined. This CDR3 spans 15 amino acids. Germline-derived CDR1 and CDR2 are LNHDA and SQIVND (reference sequence). Trimming removed 5 bases from V and 4 bases from J, with 14 bases in between. CDR3 in amino acids: CASSARVRGNEKLFF. The CDR3 region has the DNA TGTGCCAGTAGTGCCAGAGTCCGTGGTAATGAAAAACTGTTTTTT.

Comment on this clone: The same CDR3 arises from other DNA sequences in this sample as well. V and J are TRBV7-2 and TRBJ1-1; 9 bases map to TRBD1. The V gene end was trimmed by 5 bases and the J gene end by 5 bases; junction bases not matched to a gene: 12. Germline loops: CDR1 SGHTA, CDR2 FQGNSA. This CDR3 has 16 amino acids. The CDR3 nucleotides are TGTGCCAGCAGCCCCCGGGACAGGGATCGTTGGACTGAAGCTTTCTTT. Protein sequence: CASSPRDRDRWTEAFF. Together with reference TRBV7-2 and TRBJ1-1, the CDR3 gives the full variable domain: GAGVSQSPSNKVTEKGKDVELRCDPISGHTALYWYRQSLGQGLEFLIYFQGNSAPDKSGLPSDRFSAERTGGSVSTLTIQRTQQEDSAVYLCASSPRDRDRWTEAFFGQGTRLTVV.

This clone was seen a few times. The genes are TRBV7-2 and TRBJ2-1; maybe TRBD2 (6 bases). Per the germline V gene, CDR1 is SGHTA and CDR2 is FQGNSA. CDR3 length equals 13 residues. Trimming left V 5 bases short and J 9 bases short, with 14 bases between. Here the CDR3 reads CASSASQGGEQFF. The DNA for the CDR3 is TGTGCCAGCAGCGCTTCCCAGGGAGGTGAGCAGTTCTTC.

This rearrangement joins TRBV7-2 to TRBJ2-1, with 8 nucleotides matching TRBD1. CDR1 SGHTA and CDR2 FQGNSA come from the germline V gene. V shed 3 bases, J shed 1 base, and the junction held 2 bases outside the gene matches. The CDR3 spans 15 residues. The CDR3 sequence is CASSFDRGSYNEQFF. The CDR3 region has the DNA TGTGCCAGCAGCTTTGACAGGGGATCCTACAATGAGCAGTTCTTC.

The chain combines TRBV18 with TRBJ2-2, with 8 bases that match TRBD1. Germline trimming cut 2 bases from V and 5 bases from J; bases unmatched to any gene: 4. CDR3 size: 15 residues. The germline CDR1 and CDR2 sequences are KGHSH and LQKENI. The CDR3 sequence: CASSPGTGGTGELFF. For the CDR3, the DNA is TGTGCCAGCTCACCAGGGACAGGTGGGACCGGGGAGCTGTTTTTT.

The rearrangement joins TRBV4-1 to TRBJ2-5; D possibly corresponds to TRBD1 (6 bases). The CDR3 runs 15 residues. The germline V and J ends were trimmed by 1 base and 5 bases, with 14 bases remaining between them. Germline V CDR1 and CDR2: MGHRA, YSYEKL. The CDR3 bases are TGCGCCAGCAGCCAAGCCGGACAGAATGACGAGACCCAGTACTTC. As protein: CASSQAGQNDETQYF.

The chain carries TRBV7-9 and TRBJ2-3, with TRBD1 matching 9 bases. The CDR3 is made up of 15 amino acids. The V and J ends lost 5 bases and 2 bases, in that order; junction bases with no gene match: 5. Germline V CDR1 and CDR2: SEHNR, FQNEAQ (reference sequence). For the CDR3, the DNA is TGTGCCAGCAGCCCCGGGACAGGGTTCACAGATACGCAGTATTTT. Amino acids: CASSPGTGFTDTQYF.

This chain uses TRBV12-5 with TRBJ2-4; TRBD1 or TRBD2 may be the D gene (6 bases each). Trimming pared 1 base from V and 3 bases from J, leaving 19 bases between. From germline, CDR1 is LGHNT and CDR2 FRNRAP. The CDR3 contains 18 residues. CDR3 residues: CASGLEGGGTGGKNIQYF. As DNA, the CDR3 is TGTGCTAGTGGTTTGGAGGGGGGAGGTACGGGTGGCAAAAACATTCAGTACTTC.